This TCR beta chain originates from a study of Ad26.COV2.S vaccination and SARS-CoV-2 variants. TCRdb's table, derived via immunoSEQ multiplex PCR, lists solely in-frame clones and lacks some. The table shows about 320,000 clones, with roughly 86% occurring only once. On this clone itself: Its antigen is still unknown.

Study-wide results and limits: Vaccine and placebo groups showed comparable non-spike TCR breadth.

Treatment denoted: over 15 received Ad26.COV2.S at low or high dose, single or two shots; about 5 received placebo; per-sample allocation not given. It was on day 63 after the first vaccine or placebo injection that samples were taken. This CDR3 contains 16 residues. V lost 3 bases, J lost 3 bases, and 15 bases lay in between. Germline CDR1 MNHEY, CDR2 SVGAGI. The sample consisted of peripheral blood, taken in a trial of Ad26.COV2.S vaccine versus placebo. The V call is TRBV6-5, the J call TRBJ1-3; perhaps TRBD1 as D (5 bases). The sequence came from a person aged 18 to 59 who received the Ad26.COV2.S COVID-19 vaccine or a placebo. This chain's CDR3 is CASSYRDGSRGNTIYF. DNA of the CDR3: TGTGCCAGCAGTTATAGGGACGGAAGTCGTGGAAACACCATATATTTT.